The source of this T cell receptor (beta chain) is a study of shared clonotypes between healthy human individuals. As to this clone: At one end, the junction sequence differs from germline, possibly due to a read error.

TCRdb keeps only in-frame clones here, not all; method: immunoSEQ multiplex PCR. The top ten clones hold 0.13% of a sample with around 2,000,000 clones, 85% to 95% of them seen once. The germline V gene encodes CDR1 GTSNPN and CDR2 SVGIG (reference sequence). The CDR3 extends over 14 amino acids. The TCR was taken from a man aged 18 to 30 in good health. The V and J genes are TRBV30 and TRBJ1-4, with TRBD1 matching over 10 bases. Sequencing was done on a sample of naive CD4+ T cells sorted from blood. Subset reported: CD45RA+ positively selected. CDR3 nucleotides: TGTGCCTGGAGTGCGACGGGACAGGGGAGCCGATCCTCCTTT. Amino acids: CAWSATGQGSRSSF. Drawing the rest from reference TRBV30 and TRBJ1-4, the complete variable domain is SQTIHQWPATLVQPVGSPLSLECTVEGTSNPNLYWYRQAAGRGLQLLFYSVGIGQISSEVPQNLSASRPQDRQFILSSKKLLLSDSGFYLCAWSATGQGSRSSFGSGTQLSVL.